The rows below give T cell receptor beta chains drawn from one sample of a study of neoadjuvant anti-PD-1 for oral cavity cancer. Sequenced by immunoSEQ multiplex PCR; TCRdb stores in-frame clones only, minus some. This sample has about 9,800 clones, with 50% to 70% found just once. The material was PBMCs, obtained after nivolumab (anti-PD-1) treatment. The receptor source for this set is a person aged 35-79 years with oral cavity squamous cell carcinoma. Each CDR3 is given with its conserved first and last residue. The D gene is left open where the match is weak. The size of a clone is reported for some rows only, either as once, few or many, or as a class for expanded clones.

d_gene: .; v_gene: TRBV11-2; j_gene: TRBJ2-7; abundance: few; CDR3nt: TGTGCCAGCAGCTTAGCTGCAGGGGCTTACGAGCAGTACTTC; CDR3aa: CASSLAAGAYEQYF
d_gene: .; v_gene: TRBV15; j_gene: TRBJ1-5; abundance: .; CDR3nt: TGTGCCACCAGAGGAGCGCCCCAGCATTTT; CDR3aa: CATRGAPQHF
d_gene: .; v_gene: TRBV5-1; j_gene: TRBJ2-3; abundance: .; CDR3nt: TGCGCCAGCAGCTTGACAGGGGACGGGGGGAGTACGCAGTATTTT; CDR3aa: CASSLTGDGGSTQYF
d_gene: TRBD2; v_gene: TRBV9; j_gene: TRBJ2-3; abundance: .; CDR3nt: TGTGCCAGCAGCGCAGCGGGGGATATCACAGATACGCAGTATTTT; CDR3aa: CASSAAGDITDTQYF
d_gene: .; v_gene: TRBV6-4; j_gene: TRBJ2-2; abundance: few; CDR3nt: TGTGCCAGCAGCTTTTTCGAAAACACCGGGGAGCTGTTTTTT; CDR3aa: CASSFFENTGELFF
d_gene: .; v_gene: TRBV5-1; j_gene: TRBJ2-1; abundance: .; CDR3nt: TGCGCCAGCAGCTCCTTACTCCGGGGAGAGGAGCAGTTCTTC; CDR3aa: CASSSLLRGEEQFF
d_gene: .; v_gene: TRBV6-4; j_gene: TRBJ2-2; abundance: .; CDR3nt: TGTGCCAGCAGTGAACTCGCGGGAAGTATGAACACCGGGGAGCTGTTTTTT; CDR3aa: CASSELAGSMNTGELFF
d_gene: .; v_gene: TRBV6-6; j_gene: TRBJ1-5; abundance: .; CDR3nt: TGTGCCAGCAGTTACGAAGGGATCGATCAGCCCCAGCATTTT; CDR3aa: CASSYEGIDQPQHF
d_gene: .; v_gene: TRBV6-6; j_gene: TRBJ1-1; abundance: .; CDR3nt: TGTGCCAGCAGTTACGGGGGGGGCTCTGAAGCTTTCTTT; CDR3aa: CASSYGGGSEAFF
d_gene: .; v_gene: TRBV5-1; j_gene: TRBJ2-7; abundance: .; CDR3nt: TGCGCCAGCAGCTTGGATCTATACGAGCAGTACTTC; CDR3aa: CASSLDLYEQYF
d_gene: .; v_gene: TRBV29-1; j_gene: TRBJ2-7; abundance: .; CDR3nt: TGCAGCGTTGGTCCGACTAGCTACGAGCAGTACTTC; CDR3aa: CSVGPTSYEQYF
d_gene: .; v_gene: TRBV5-1; j_gene: TRBJ2-7; abundance: .; CDR3nt: TGCGCCAGCAGCTTCATCGACAACTACGAGCAGTACTTC; CDR3aa: CASSFIDNYEQYF
d_gene: .; v_gene: TRBV5-5; j_gene: TRBJ1-1; abundance: few; CDR3nt: TGTGCCAGCAGCTTAGCCCCGGGCGTTTACACTGAAGCTTTCTTT; CDR3aa: CASSLAPGVYTEAFF
d_gene: TRBD2; v_gene: TRBV2; j_gene: TRBJ2-5; abundance: .; CDR3nt: TGTGCCAGCTTGCAGGGACTAGCGGGAGAGGGGACCCAGTACTTC; CDR3aa: CASLQGLAGEGTQYF
d_gene: .; v_gene: TRBV19; j_gene: TRBJ1-6; abundance: .; CDR3nt: TGTGCCAGTGGGGACGGTAGCTATAATTCACCCCTCCACTTT; CDR3aa: CASGDGSYNSPLHF
d_gene: .; v_gene: TRBV4-1; j_gene: TRBJ1-6; abundance: .; CDR3nt: TGCGCCAGCAGCCAGACCCAGACAGGAGCGAATTCACCCCTCCACTTT; CDR3aa: CASSQTQTGANSPLHF
d_gene: .; v_gene: TRBV28; j_gene: TRBJ1-2; abundance: .; CDR3nt: TGTGCCAGCACCAGTCGTCCCCCGAAGGATGGCTACACCTTC; CDR3aa: CASTSRPPKDGYTF
d_gene: .; v_gene: TRBV27; j_gene: TRBJ2-7; abundance: .; CDR3nt: TGTGCCAGCAGTTTAGGCCCGGGACTCTTCGAGCAGTACTTC; CDR3aa: CASSLGPGLFEQYF
d_gene: .; v_gene: TRBV9; j_gene: TRBJ1-6; abundance: .; CDR3nt: TGTGCCAGCAGCGGAGGGGAAAATTCACCCCTCCACTTT; CDR3aa: CASSGGENSPLHF
d_gene: .; v_gene: TRBV5-4; j_gene: TRBJ2-5; abundance: .; CDR3nt: TGTGCCAGCAGCTTGGTCAGGGGCCAGGGAGAGACCCAGTACTTC; CDR3aa: CASSLVRGQGETQYF
d_gene: .; v_gene: TRBV6-1; j_gene: TRBJ2-5; abundance: few; CDR3nt: TGTGCCAGCAGGGAGGAGGTCCGAGAGACCCAGTACTTC; CDR3aa: CASREEVRETQYF
d_gene: .; v_gene: TRBV29-1; j_gene: TRBJ2-1; abundance: .; CDR3nt: TGCAGCGTTGAAGGGGAGCGGTCCTACAATGAGCAGTTCTTC; CDR3aa: CSVEGERSYNEQFF
d_gene: .; v_gene: TRBV4-2; j_gene: TRBJ1-1; abundance: .; CDR3nt: TGTGCCAGCAGCCGCGACGCAGGGGAAAACACTGAAGCTTTCTTT; CDR3aa: CASSRDAGENTEAFF
d_gene: .; v_gene: TRBV19; j_gene: TRBJ2-6; abundance: .; CDR3nt: TGTGCCAGTAGTATTCGAGGGGGCTCTGGGGCCAACGTCCTGACTTTC; CDR3aa: CASSIRGGSGANVLTF
d_gene: .; v_gene: TRBV7-6; j_gene: TRBJ2-1; abundance: .; CDR3nt: TGTGCCAGCAGCTCACTAGCTTCAGAAGCCAATGAGCAGTTCTTC; CDR3aa: CASSSLASEANEQFF
d_gene: .; v_gene: TRBV27; j_gene: TRBJ2-5; abundance: .; CDR3nt: TGTGCCAGCAGTTCATGGGACGGGCGAGAGACCCAGTACTTC; CDR3aa: CASSSWDGRETQYF
d_gene: .; v_gene: TRBV7-2; j_gene: TRBJ1-2; abundance: .; CDR3nt: TGTGCCAGCAGCTCCCGGGCCTACTATGGCTACACCTTC; CDR3aa: CASSSRAYYGYTF
d_gene: TRBD1; v_gene: TRBV18; j_gene: TRBJ2-2; abundance: .; CDR3nt: TGTGCCAGCTCACCACCCGGGACAGTAAACACCGGGGAGCTGTTTTTT; CDR3aa: CASSPPGTVNTGELFF
d_gene: TRBD2; v_gene: TRBV19; j_gene: TRBJ2-7; abundance: .; CDR3nt: TGTGCCAGTAGGCCCAGAGGGACTAGCATTGGAGAGCAGTACTTC; CDR3aa: CASRPRGTSIGEQYF
d_gene: .; v_gene: TRBV21-1; j_gene: TRBJ2-2; abundance: few; CDR3nt: TGTGCCAGCAGGAACAGGGGGAACACCGGGGAGCTGTTTTTT; CDR3aa: CASRNRGNTGELFF
d_gene: .; v_gene: TRBV19; j_gene: TRBJ2-2; abundance: .; CDR3nt: TGTGCCAGTAGTACCAGGGGTACCGGGGAGCTGTTTTTT; CDR3aa: CASSTRGTGELFF
d_gene: TRBD1; v_gene: TRBV4-2; j_gene: TRBJ1-1; abundance: .; CDR3nt: TGTGCCAGCAGCCGATCACAGGGGGGGAACACTGAAGCTTTCTTT; CDR3aa: CASSRSQGGNTEAFF
d_gene: .; v_gene: TRBV5-5; j_gene: TRBJ1-1; abundance: .; CDR3nt: TGTGCCAGCAGCTTGGAAGGGATGAGGAACACTGAAGCTTTCTTT; CDR3aa: CASSLEGMRNTEAFF
d_gene: .; v_gene: TRBV29-1; j_gene: TRBJ2-1; abundance: .; CDR3nt: TGCAGTATACGCGCGGGTGGGAGAAGTTACAATGAGCAGTTCTTC; CDR3aa: CSIRAGGRSYNEQFF
d_gene: .; v_gene: TRBV11-2; j_gene: TRBJ2-7; abundance: .; CDR3nt: TGTGCCAGCAGCTTGAGATACGAGCAGTACTTC; CDR3aa: CASSLRYEQYF
d_gene: .; v_gene: TRBV5-1; j_gene: TRBJ2-1; abundance: .; CDR3nt: TGCGCCAGCAGCTTTTATGCTACGGGGAGCTCCTACAATGAGCAGTTCTTC; CDR3aa: CASSFYATGSSYNEQFF
d_gene: .; v_gene: TRBV5-5; j_gene: TRBJ1-2; abundance: .; CDR3nt: TGTGCCAGCAGCTTGGTATCCGGCGGGGACTCCTCCTATGGCTACACCTTC; CDR3aa: CASSLVSGGDSSYGYTF
d_gene: TRBD1; v_gene: TRBV27; j_gene: TRBJ2-7; abundance: .; CDR3nt: TGTGCCAGTTCAGACAGGGCCGCCTACGAGCAGTACTTC; CDR3aa: CASSDRAAYEQYF
d_gene: .; v_gene: TRBV7-9; j_gene: TRBJ1-1; abundance: .; CDR3nt: TGTGCCAGCAGCCTTCAGGGCGGAAACACTGAAGCTTTCTTT; CDR3aa: CASSLQGGNTEAFF
d_gene: .; v_gene: TRBV4-2; j_gene: TRBJ2-5; abundance: .; CDR3nt: TGTGCCAGCAGCCAAGGCCTGGAGGAGACCCAGTACTTC; CDR3aa: CASSQGLEETQYF
d_gene: .; v_gene: TRBV4-1; j_gene: TRBJ1-1; abundance: .; CDR3nt: TGCGCCAGCAGCCAAGTTGCAGACAACACTGAAGCTTTCTTT; CDR3aa: CASSQVADNTEAFF
d_gene: .; v_gene: TRBV4-1; j_gene: TRBJ2-6; abundance: .; CDR3nt: TGCGCCAGCAGCCAAGATCCCAACAGACGTTACTCTGGGGCCAACGTCCTGACTTTC; CDR3aa: CASSQDPNRRYSGANVLTF
d_gene: TRBD1; v_gene: TRBV10-3; j_gene: TRBJ2-3; abundance: .; CDR3nt: TGTGCCATCAGTGATGGGACAGGCACAGATACGCAGTATTTT; CDR3aa: CAISDGTGTDTQYF
d_gene: TRBD2; v_gene: TRBV5-4; j_gene: TRBJ2-5; abundance: .; CDR3nt: TGTGCCAGCAGCAATGCCGGGACTAGCGGGAGAAAAGAGACCCAGTACTTC; CDR3aa: CASSNAGTSGRKETQYF